This passage covers 9 T cell receptor beta chains from one sample sequenced in a study of identical twins. TCRdb reanalysed the 5' RACE reads using MiXCR and keeps one entry per CDR3 protein. This sample has around 530,000 distinct CDR3 sequences, with approximately 14% found just once. This same sample was also taken into another study, of yellow fever vaccine responses in identical twins.

The sequenced sample consisted of CD4+ T cells sorted from blood. The receptor set was obtained from a woman aged 18 to 35 in good health.

The rearrangement uses TRBV5-1 and TRBJ2-3; 7 bases line up with TRBD1. From germline, CDR1 is SGHRS and CDR2 YFSETQ. V was clipped by 0 bases and J by 3 bases; unmatched bases: 7. CDR3 length: 16 amino acids. CDR3 sequence (DNA): TGCGCCAGCAGCTTGGGACAGGGCATTGGGACAGATACGCAGTATTTT. The encoded protein is CASSLGQGIGTDTQYF.

J is TRBJ2-7 and V is TRBV4-2, with 9 bases fitting TRBD1. With V trimmed by 0 bases and J by 0 bases, 15 bases remained unmatched. CDR1 is LGHNA, CDR2 YNFKEQ, per germline. This CDR3 has 20 amino acids. In DNA, the CDR3 is TGTGCCAGCAGCCAAGATCAGTACCCTCCTGGACAGGGGTCCTCCTACGAGCAGTACGTC. Translating gives CASSQDQYPPGQGSSYEQYV.

The chain has TRBV6-5 and TRBJ2-1; TRBD2 matches at 10 bases. The CDR3 is made up of 17 amino acids. Germline CDR1 is MNHEY and CDR2 is SVGAGI. V lost 2 bases, J lost 1 base, and 5 bases stayed unmatched. The DNA for the CDR3 is TGTGCCAGCAGTTACCCCCAAGCGGGGGGGTCCTACAATGAGCAGTTCTTC. Encoded protein: CASSYPQAGGSYNEQFF.

This clonotype was counted only a few times. The gene calls are TRBV20-1 and TRBJ2-1; 11 nucleotides align to TRBD1. From germline, CDR1 is DFQATT and CDR2 SNEGSKA (reference sequence). Losses at the gene ends were 5 bases for V and 9 bases for J; bases not matched to a gene: 9. The CDR3 runs to 14 residues. This CDR3 reads CSAGRDRGVGEQFF. Written as DNA, the CDR3 is TGCAGTGCTGGTCGGGACAGGGGGGTCGGTGAGCAGTTCTTC.

This clonotype was observed a few times. This chain uses TRBV5-1 with TRBJ2-1; D is perhaps TRBD2 (5 bases). Trimming removed 1 base from V and 4 bases from J, with 9 bases in between. Germline CDR1 is SGHRS and CDR2 is YFSETQ. The CDR3 totals 14 residues. CDR3 sequence (DNA): TGCGCCAGCAGCTTGATAGAGGGATACAATGAGCAGTTCTTC. Residues: CASSLIEGYNEQFF.

This clonotype has more than one count but fewer than ten. The chain carries TRBV10-2 and TRBJ2-5; 9 bases are a match to TRBD1. Looked up from germline, CDR1 is WSHSY and CDR2 is SAAADI. The trim removed 6 bases at V and 5 bases at J, leaving 7 bases unmatched. This CDR3 comprises 14 residues. The CDR3 protein is CASRGDRVRETQYF. In DNA, the CDR3 is TGCGCCAGCAGGGGGGACAGGGTCCGGGAGACCCAGTACTTC.

This clonotype turned up a few times. The rearrangement uses TRBV29-1 and TRBJ1-4; D unresolved. The CDR3 is made up of 12 amino acids. The V end lost 4 bases, the J end lost 5 bases, and 8 bases lay between the germline ends. Germline lookup yields CDR1 SQVTM and CDR2 ANQGSEA. CDR3 region: CSVAGANEKLFF. The CDR3 bases are TGCAGCGTTGCCGGTGCCAATGAAAAACTGTTTTTT.

This clonotype was detected a few times. The chain links TRBV27 to TRBJ2-1; D is unclear. This CDR3 comprises 14 residues. Looked up from germline, CDR1 is MNHEY and CDR2 is SMNVEV (reference sequence). V shed 6 bases and J shed 2 bases, with 11 bases lying between them. The CDR3 sequence is CASRPLATYNEQFF. CDR3 coding DNA: TGTGCCAGCAGGCCCCTGGCTACCTACAATGAGCAGTTCTTC.

The gene calls are TRBV2 and TRBJ2-1, with TRBD1 identical over 7 bases. Trimming removed 4 bases from V and 7 bases from J; junction bases left unmatched: 7. The CDR3 is made up of 14 amino acids. Per the germline V gene, CDR1 is SNHLY and CDR2 is FYNNEI. The CDR3 DNA follows: TGTGCCAGCAGTGTTGGTTCGGGACAGAATGAGCAGTTCTTC. Protein sequence: CASSVGSGQNEQFF.